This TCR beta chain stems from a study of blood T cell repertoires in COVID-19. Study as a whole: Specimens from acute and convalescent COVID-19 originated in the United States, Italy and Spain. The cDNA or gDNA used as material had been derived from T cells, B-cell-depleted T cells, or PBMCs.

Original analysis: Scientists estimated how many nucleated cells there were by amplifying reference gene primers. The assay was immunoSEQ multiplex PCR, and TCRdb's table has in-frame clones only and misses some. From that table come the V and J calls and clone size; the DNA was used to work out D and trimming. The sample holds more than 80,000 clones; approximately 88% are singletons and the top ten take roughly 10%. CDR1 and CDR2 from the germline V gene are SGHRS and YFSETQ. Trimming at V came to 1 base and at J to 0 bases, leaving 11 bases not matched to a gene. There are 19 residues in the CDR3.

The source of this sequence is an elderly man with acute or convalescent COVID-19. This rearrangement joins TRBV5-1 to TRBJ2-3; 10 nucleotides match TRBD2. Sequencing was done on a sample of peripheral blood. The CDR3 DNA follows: TGCGCCAGCAGCTTGTATCGGCTAGCGGGGGTGGAAAGCACAGATACGCAGTATTTT. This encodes CASSLYRLAGVESTDTQYF.